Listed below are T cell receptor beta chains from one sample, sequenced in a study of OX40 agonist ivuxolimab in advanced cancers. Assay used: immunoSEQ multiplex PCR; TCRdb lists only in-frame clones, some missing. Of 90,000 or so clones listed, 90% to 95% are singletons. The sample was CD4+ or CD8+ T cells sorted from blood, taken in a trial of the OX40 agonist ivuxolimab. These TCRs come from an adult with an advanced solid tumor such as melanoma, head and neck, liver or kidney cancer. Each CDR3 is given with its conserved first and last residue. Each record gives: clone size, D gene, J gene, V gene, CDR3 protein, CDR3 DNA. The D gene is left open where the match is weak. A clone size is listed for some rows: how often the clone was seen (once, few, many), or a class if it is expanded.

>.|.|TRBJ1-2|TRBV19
CASSPGTHYEGYTF
TGTGCCAGTAGTCCTGGGACGCACTATGAGGGCTACACCTTC
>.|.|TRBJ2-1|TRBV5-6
CASSTVGEQFF
TGTGCCAGCAGCACGGTCGGTGAGCAGTTCTTC
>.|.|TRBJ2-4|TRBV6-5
CASSYSLFPYF
TGTGCCAGCAGTTACTCGCTATTTCCGTACTTC
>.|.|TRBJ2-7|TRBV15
CATSRGADSYEQYF
TGTGCCACCAGCAGAGGGGCAGACTCCTACGAGCAGTACTTC
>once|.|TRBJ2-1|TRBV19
CASTPEWSSYNEQFF
TGTGCCAGTACCCCAGAGTGGAGTTCCTACAATGAGCAGTTCTTC
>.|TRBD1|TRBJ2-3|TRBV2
CASGQGTDTQYF
TGTGCCAGTGGACAGGGTACAGATACGCAGTATTTT
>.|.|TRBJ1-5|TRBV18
CASSPVGQPNQPQHF
TGTGCCAGCTCACCAGTGGGCCAGCCAAATCAGCCCCAGCATTTT
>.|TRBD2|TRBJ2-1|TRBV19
CASSREGYNEQFF
TGTGCCAGTTCTCGGGAGGGGTACAATGAGCAGTTCTTC
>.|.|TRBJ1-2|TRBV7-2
CASSTHSYGGYTF
TGTGCCAGCAGCACACACTCCTATGGTGGCTACACCTTC
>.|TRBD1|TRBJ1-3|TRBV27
CASRRTGSGNTIYF
TGTGCCAGCAGGCGGACAGGCTCTGGAAACACCATATATTTT
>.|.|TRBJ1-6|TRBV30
CAWARGQGSPLHF
TGTGCCTGGGCCCGGGGGCAGGGTTCACCCCTCCACTTT
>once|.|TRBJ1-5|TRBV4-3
CASSQDGTENQPQHF
TGCGCCAGCAGCCAAGATGGTACAGAGAATCAGCCCCAGCATTTT
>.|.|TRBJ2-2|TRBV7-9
CASSLGTVTGELFF
TGTGCCAGCAGCTTAGGGACAGTCACCGGGGAGCTGTTTTTT